This record looks at one T cell receptor (beta chain) sequence and its context. This sample was included in a study of blood T cell repertoires in COVID-19. Across the whole study: Sources were T cells, B-cell-depleted T cells, or PBMCs; the material itself was cDNA or gDNA.

Seattle patient enrollment occurred during active infection, with longitudinal follow-up thereafter. Here immunoSEQ multiplex PCR was the method, and the copy in TCRdb shows in-frame clones only, minus some. The sample carries 65,000 to 85,000 clones, less than 90% recorded once. In germline, CDR1 is MNHEY, CDR2 SMNVEV (reference sequence). The V and J ends lost 7 bases and 2 bases, in that order; junction bases with no gene match: 10. The CDR3 has 16 residues. Sequencing used peripheral blood. The origin of this receptor is a man older than 75 with COVID-19, enrolled during active disease. The chain links TRBV27 to TRBJ2-2; 7 bases align to TRBD2. The DNA for the CDR3 is TGTGCCAGCACCGCGGGGGAGGGGCGAAACACCGGGGAGCTGTTTTTT. It codes for CASTAGEGRNTGELFF.